The 8 T cell receptor beta chains presented below share a single source sample, sequenced in a study of T cells in localized non-small cell lung cancer. The table came from immunoSEQ multiplex PCR; TCRdb's copy has only in-frame clones and leaves some out. The sample has about 24,000 clones, around 88% seen once; the top ten hold about 9.7%. The input for sequencing was peripheral blood mononuclear cells, taken before any cancer treatment. The receptors originated from a woman aged 35 to 70 with stage III lung adenocarcinoma.

This chain links TRBV6-6 with TRBJ2-7; the D gene is possibly TRBD1 (5 bases). This CDR3 contains 15 residues. The V gene's germline CDR1 is MNHNY and CDR2 SVGAGI (reference sequence). The germline V and J ends were trimmed by 0 bases and 0 bases, with 9 bases remaining between them. CDR3 amino acids: CASSYSRVSSYEQYF. CDR3 DNA sequence: TGTGCCAGCAGTTACTCCAGGGTTTCCTCCTACGAGCAGTACTTC.

In this sample, this clone turned up once. The CDR3 DNA follows: TGCGCCAGCAGCTGGGGACAGGGGGTCGGTGGCTACACCTTC. Translating gives CASSWGQGVGGYTF. The rearrangement uses TRBV5-1 and TRBJ1-2; 11 bases fit TRBD1. This CDR3 is 14 amino acids long. Germline CDR1 reads SGHRS; CDR2 reads YFSETQ. V dropped 3 bases and J dropped 7; count of bases not matched to a gene: 5.

The DNA for the CDR3 is TGTGCCAGCAGCAAAGCGTACCGTGGGGGGTCCGTGCGGAGGGGCGATTCACCCCTCCACTTT. The encoded protein is CASSKAYRGGSVRRGDSPLHF. V is TRBV21-1 and J is TRBJ1-6. TRBV21-1 is designated a pseudogene. The CDR3 runs to 21 residues.

The rearrangement joins TRBV19 to TRBJ1-2; D gene uncertain. V was clipped by 6 bases and J by 0 bases, with 11 bases between them. Germline-derived CDR1 and CDR2 are LNHDA and SQIVND (reference sequence). The length of the CDR3 is 14 residues. CDR3 nucleotide sequence: TGTGCCAGTAGGCAGACGGCAGCTAACTATGGCTACACCTTC. As protein: CASRQTAANYGYTF.

The chain recombines TRBV29-1 with TRBJ2-7; 9 nucleotides match TRBD1. From germline, CDR1 is SQVTM and CDR2 ANQGSEA. With 4 bases clipped from V and 9 bases from J, the junction kept 7 bases outside the gene matches. The CDR3 contains 12 residues. In DNA form, the CDR3 reads TGCAGCGTTGGGGGACAGGGCAGGGCGCAGTACTTC. Translating gives CSVGGQGRAQYF.

The CDR3 loop reads CASSEYYHEQFF. CDR3 coding DNA: TGTGCCAGCAGTGAATACTATCATGAGCAGTTCTTC. The chain has TRBV2 and TRBJ2-1; D call uncertain. Trimming took off 2 bases at V and 8 bases at J, with 7 bases between the two ends. Per germline, CDR1 SNHLY and CDR2 FYNNEI. The CDR3 is 12 residues long.

The chain is built from TRBV15 and TRBJ2-1; 12 bases are shared with TRBD2. Germline trimming cut 3 bases from V and 1 base from J; bases unmatched to any gene: 1. Germline V gene data show CDR1 as LNHNV and CDR2 as YYDKDF (reference sequence). CDR3 length equals 16 residues. Written as DNA, the CDR3 is TGTGCCACCAGCAGTCTAGCGGGAGGGTCCTACAATGAGCAGTTCTTC. Protein sequence: CATSSLAGGSYNEQFF.

This clone has only one observation. The V gene is TRBV6-1, the J gene TRBJ2-2; D is ambiguous. CDR3 size: 16 residues. CDR1 is MNHNS, CDR2 SASEGT, per germline. The V end lost 2 bases, the J end lost 4 bases, and 14 bases lay between the germline ends. The CDR3 DNA is TGTGCCAGCAGTGAATGGCCAGGCGAGCGCACCGGGGAGCTGTTTTTT. Its translation is CASSEWPGERTGELFF.